This T cell receptor (beta chain) was observed in a study of cytomegalovirus exposure and HLA in healthy donors. Study background: There were fewer than 500 genotyped donors. Of these, roughly 80% fell in the genetic ancestry cluster associated with self-reported Caucasian donors.

Primers for the PCR totalled 60 Vbeta and 13 Jbeta. The table came from immunoSEQ multiplex PCR; TCRdb's copy has only in-frame clones and leaves some out. This table has approximately 110,000 clones, 70% to 80% appearing once. The germline CDR1 and CDR2 sequences are SGHNT and YENEEA. V was pared by 6 bases and J by 3 bases, with 14 bases between. The CDR3 is made up of 14 amino acids. In this sample, this clone turned up once. The antigen remains undetermined. Study-wide results and limits: Reports indicate that TCR beta sequences accurately predicted the HLA-A and HLA-B alleles of most subjects. There were several of the most significant clusters that appeared linked to common viral pathogens in a later analysis. For most TCR beta V segments, an earlier analysis put the productive rate at about 90% or about 30% of the time.

Source material: PBMCs. The V and J genes are TRBV11-3 and TRBJ1-2; the D gene is possibly TRBD1 (5 bases). This TCR came from a woman between 40 and 50 years old in good health and CMV-seronegative. CDR3 region: CASRPESGDYGYTF. The DNA of the CDR3 is TGTGCCAGCAGGCCGGAGTCGGGGGACTATGGCTACACCTTC. Drawing the rest from reference TRBV11-3 and TRBJ1-2, the complete variable domain is EAGVVQSPRYKIIEKKQPVAFWCNPISGHNTLYWYLQNLGQGPELLIRYENEEAVDDSQLPKDRFSAERLKGVDSTLKIQPAELGDSAVYLCASRPESGDYGYTFGSGTRLTVV.